The sequence of this T cell receptor (beta chain) was determined in a study of T-cell reconstitution after alpha-beta-depleted transplantation in children. General study points: From surviving recipient T cells and thymic progenitors came the high day-60 TCRbeta diversity observed in some patients. After transplant, at about two months, alpha-beta T cells were reportedly derived from several hundred expanded graft clones. A year had passed since transplant, and T-cell counts and diversity by then came mostly from newly produced T cells.

As to this clonotype: What it recognizes is unknown. A much larger clonotype is one base distant, so this may be a read error.

The V end lost 3 bases, the J end lost 2 bases, and 2 bases lay between the germline ends. In germline, CDR1 is SGHTA, CDR2 FQGNSA. This CDR3 region has 13 residues. TCRbeta library construction was performed incorporating unique molecular identifiers. TCRdb passed the PCR reads through MiXCR, listing each CDR3 protein once. The table shows 250,000 to 300,000 distinct CDR3 sequences, with over 7.5% occurring only once. The origin of this receptor is a female patient between 2 and 15 years old who had a stem cell transplant for Fanconi anemia, so the T cells may come from the graft donor. The chain couples TRBV7-2 to TRBJ2-6, with D unresolved. The sequencing here drew on peripheral blood, taken 360 days after TCRalphabeta/CD19-depleted stem cell transplant. CDR3 coding DNA: TGTGCCAGCAGCTTCACTGGGGCCAACGTCCTGACTTTC. It specifies CASSFTGANVLTF.